Presented here are 10 T cell receptor beta chains from one specimen sequenced in a study of blood T cells in healthy people across ages. A second PCR, run for roughly 7 to 11 cycles, used a sample-barcoded 5' primer plus a J-beta primer mix. MiXCR, run by TCRdb on the 5' RACE reads, gives a single entry per CDR3 protein. The sample includes 800,000 to 950,000 distinct CDR3 sequences, roughly 29% seen only once; the top ten take approximately 10%. These data were likewise used in another study, on T cells of mothers and their children.

The sequenced sample consisted of blood. The receptors were gathered from a woman in her thirties or forties in good health.

This clonotype was recorded at least ten times. The J gene is TRBJ2-7, the V gene TRBV10-2, with D possibly matching TRBD1 (6 bases). V gave up 3 bases and J gave up 1 base, with 10 bases separating them. The CDR3 totals 14 residues. Germline loops: CDR1 WSHSY, CDR2 SAAADI. CDR3 in amino acids: CASSEGQKSYEQYF. In nucleotides, the CDR3 is TGCGCCAGCAGTGAAGGACAGAAATCCTACGAGCAGTACTTC.

The gene calls are TRBV28 and TRBJ1-2; D is undetermined. V lost 10 bases and J lost 5, with 11 bases in between. In germline, CDR1 is MDHEN, CDR2 SYDVKM. The CDR3 is 11 amino acids. DNA of the CDR3: TGTGCCACTTGGGGAAAATATGGCTACACCTTC. Encoded protein: CATWGKYGYTF.

V and J are TRBV5-1 and TRBJ1-1, with 10 bases lining up with TRBD1. This CDR3 has 16 residues. The V and J ends lost 4 bases and 1 base, in that order; junction bases with no gene match: 7. Germline lookup yields CDR1 SGHRS and CDR2 YFSETQ. The CDR3 region has the DNA TGCGCCAGCAGCCGAGCCGGGGACAGGGGGAACACTGAAGCTTTCTTT. It codes for CASSRAGDRGNTEAFF.

This clonotype was seen at least ten times. The chain links TRBV9 to TRBJ1-2; TRBD1 is a possible D gene (6 bases). V lost 2 bases, J lost 8 bases, and 22 bases lay in between. CDR1 SGDLS and CDR2 YYNGEE come from the germline V gene. The CDR3 is 16 residues long. In DNA form, the CDR3 reads TGTGCCAGCAGCGTCGACCCCTCGGCAGGGGCGCAGGGCTACACCTTC. Protein: CASSVDPSAGAQGYTF.

This rearrangement joins TRBV6-6 to TRBJ1-5; 10 bases line up with TRBD1. The CDR3 loop spans 15 amino acids. V shed 5 bases and J 7 bases; nucleotides not matched to a gene: 8. Germline values: CDR1 MNHNY, CDR2 SVGAGI (reference sequence). The CDR3 DNA follows: TGTGCCAGCAGTGCTGGACAGGGGGGCTACCAGCCCCAGCATTTT. It translates to CASSAGQGGYQPQHF.

This clonotype appeared many times. J is TRBJ1-2 and V is TRBV25-1; D uncertain. Germline CDR1 and CDR2: MGHDK and SYGVNS. The length of the CDR3 is 10 residues. V was pared by 5 bases and J by 8 bases, with 6 bases between. Here the CDR3 reads CASSRNGYTF. The CDR3 DNA follows: TGTGCCAGCAGTCGGAACGGCTACACCTTC.

CDR3 DNA: TGTGCCAGCAGCTTGGATCTCTCTGGAAACACCATATATTTT. It encodes CASSLDLSGNTIYF. The V and J genes are TRBV5-6 and TRBJ1-3; D is undetermined. V lost 0 bases, J lost 0 bases, and 4 bases lay in between. Germline CDR1 and CDR2: SGHDT and YYEEEE. The CDR3 consists of 14 residues.

Only a few counts were recorded for this clonotype. The rearrangement uses TRBV7-2 and TRBJ2-7; D may be TRBD1 or TRBD2 (7 bases each). The CDR3 totals 16 residues. The germline V gene has CDR1 SGHTA and CDR2 FQGNSA. The V and J ends lost 1 base and 3 bases respectively, with 16 bases between them. In DNA form, the CDR3 reads TGTGCCAGCAGCTTAGGCCCGACAGGGAGGGACTACGAGCAGTACTTC. Translating it yields CASSLGPTGRDYEQYF.

This clonotype occurred a few times. The rearrangement joins TRBV12-3 or TRBV12-4 to TRBJ1-2, with D hard to call. The CDR3 runs 13 residues. Deletions cut 8 bases from V and 1 base from J, with 11 bases between. CDR3 nucleotide sequence: TGTGCCAGCGGGTCGGAGGGTAACTATGGCTACACCTTC. Protein product: CASGSEGNYGYTF.

This clonotype was picked up a small number of times. The CDR3 nucleotides read TGCAGTGCTAGAGTCGGGTCGGGGACAGATACGCAGTATTTT. This sequence encodes CSARVGSGTDTQYF. The chain couples TRBV20-1 to TRBJ2-3; D possibly corresponds to TRBD2 (5 bases). Germline V gene sequence: CDR1 DFQATT, CDR2 SNEGSKA (reference sequence). V lost 1 base and J lost 3, with 11 bases in between. The CDR3 has 14 amino acids.